The 19 T cell receptor beta chains below were found in one sample sequenced in a study of T cell clones after liver transplantation. This table comes from immunoSEQ multiplex PCR, and its TCRdb copy is limited to in-frame clones, with some not included. The data show approximately 50,000 clones, 65% to 80% seen once. The material was CD4+ T cells from blood, obtained around 54 months after liver transplant. Every receptor here comes from a human patient who received a liver transplant. Among the T cells, some may be from the graft donor.

By share, this clone ranks as medium-sized. V is TRBV28 and J is TRBJ2-1, with D tentatively TRBD1 (6 bases). The CDR3 extends over 15 amino acids. V gave up 4 bases and J gave up 8 bases, with 18 bases separating them. Germline loops: CDR1 MDHEN, CDR2 SYDVKM. Here the CDR3 reads CASSSPGAPEDEQFF. Written as DNA, the CDR3 is TGTGCCAGCAGTTCCCCAGGGGCCCCCGAGGATGAGCAGTTCTTC.

This clone has a single count. CDR3 coding DNA: TGTGCCAGCTCACCAGGGACAGGGGGCTTAGCTGAAGCTTTCTTT. Translating it yields CASSPGTGGLAEAFF. V and J are TRBV18 and TRBJ1-1; 12 positions match TRBD1. The J segment lost 6 bases and the V segment lost 2 bases, leaving 4 bases of the junction unmatched. The CDR3 is 15 residues long. Per the germline V gene, CDR1 is KGHSH and CDR2 is LQKENI. The full variable domain, rest sourced from reference TRBV18 and TRBJ1-1, is NAGVMQNPRHLVRRRGQEARLRCSPMKGHSHVYWYRQLPEEGLKFMVYLQKENIIDESGMPKERFSAEFPKEGPSILRIQQVVRGDSAAYFCASSPGTGGLAEAFFGQGTRLTVV.

This clone was picked up one time. This chain joins TRBV6-4 and TRBJ2-1; D could derive from TRBD1 or TRBD2 (5 bases each). This CDR3 comprises 15 residues. Trimming removed 5 bases at V and 4 bases at J, with 15 bases between. The germline V gene encodes CDR1 MRHNA and CDR2 SNTAGT. The CDR3 is CASSRPGTGYNEQFF. In nucleotides, the CDR3 is TGTGCCAGCAGTAGGCCCGGGACGGGATACAATGAGCAGTTCTTC.

This chain links TRBV7-3 with TRBJ2-3, with D perhaps TRBD1 (6 bases). The CDR3 sequence is 14 residues long. The germline V and J ends were trimmed by 5 bases and 5 bases, with 14 bases remaining between them. CDR1 is SGHTA, CDR2 FQGTGA, per germline. This CDR3 reads CASSPSRGVDTQYF. DNA of the CDR3: TGTGCCAGCAGCCCCTCCAGGGGCGTAGATACGCAGTATTTT.

The chain joins TRBV2 to TRBJ1-6, with D unresolved. Germline V lookup: CDR1 SNHLY, CDR2 FYNNEI. The CDR3 sequence is 12 residues long. Trimming removed 6 bases from V and 7 bases from J, with 7 bases in between. The CDR3 loop is CASRPENSPLHF. CDR3 DNA sequence: TGTGCCAGCAGACCGGAAAATTCACCCCTCCACTTT.

This chain joins TRBV6-6 and TRBJ2-7; 10 nucleotides match TRBD1. The germline CDR1 and CDR2 sequences are MNHNY and SVGAGI (reference sequence). The length of the CDR3 is 15 residues. Trimming removed 2 bases from V and 6 bases from J; junction bases left unmatched: 7. CDR3: CASSYPGQGRGEQYF. The CDR3 DNA sequence: TGTGCCAGCAGTTACCCGGGACAGGGGAGGGGCGAGCAGTACTTC.

The chain joins TRBV7-2 to TRBJ2-2, with D uncertain. This CDR3 region has 14 residues. CDR1 and CDR2 from the germline V gene are SGHTA and FQGNSA. Trimming removed 1 base at V and 5 bases at J, with 8 bases between. CDR3: CASSLDRQTGELFF. CDR3 in DNA: TGTGCCAGCAGCTTAGATAGGCAGACCGGGGAGCTGTTTTTT. The full variable domain, its missing parts supplied by reference TRBV7-2 and TRBJ2-2, is GAGVSQSPSNKVTEKGKDVELRCDPISGHTALYWYRQSLGQGLEFLIYFQGNSAPDKSGLPSDRFSAERTGGSVSTLTIQRTQQEDSAVYLCASSLDRQTGELFFGEGSRLTVL.

The DNA of the CDR3 is TGTGCCAGTAGTGTCACGTATCAGCCCCAGCATTTT. It specifies CASSVTYQPQHF. J is TRBJ1-5 and V is TRBV19; D remains ambiguous. V was clipped by 5 bases and J by 5 bases, with 7 bases between them. Per germline, CDR1 LNHDA and CDR2 SQIVND (reference sequence). The CDR3 loop spans 12 amino acids.

This clone was seen only once. The rearrangement links TRBV6-4 to TRBJ2-1; 8 nucleotides align to TRBD1. The V gene's germline CDR1 is MRHNA and CDR2 SNTAGT. The V gene end was trimmed by 6 bases and the J gene end by 3 bases; junction bases not matched to a gene: 7. The CDR3 runs to 15 residues. The CDR3 sequence is CASREQGDFYNEQFF. The CDR3 coding sequence is TGTGCCAGCAGAGAACAGGGGGACTTCTACAATGAGCAGTTCTTC.

The chain has TRBV10-3 and TRBJ1-5, with 9 bases matching TRBD1. Germline-derived CDR1 and CDR2 are ENHRY and SYGVKD. CDR3 length equals 17 residues. The ends lost 5 bases at V and 5 bases at J; junction bases unmatched: 13. The CDR3 DNA follows: TGTGCCATCAGTACTGCCCCGGCGGACAGGGGCGATCAGCCCCAGCATTTT. Translated: CAISTAPADRGDQPQHF.

This clone has only one observation. The same CDR3 also results from other DNA sequences found in this sample. The chain recombines TRBV29-1 with TRBJ1-5, with D tentatively TRBD1 (5 bases). This CDR3 has 13 residues. The germline CDR1 and CDR2 sequences are SQVTM and ANQGSEA. Between the trimmed V and J ends, which lost 7 bases and 1 base, there was a span of 11 bases. Here the CDR3 DNA reads TGCAGCGCTAGCCAGGGAAGCAATCAGCCCCAGCATTTT. It yields the protein CSASQGSNQPQHF.

V usage is TRBV6-1 and J usage is TRBJ2-5; TRBD1 aligns across 7 bases. Trimming cost V 3 bases and J 2 bases; bases outside gene matches: 12. Germline V CDR1 and CDR2: MNHNS, SASEGT. This CDR3 has 17 residues. The CDR3 loop is CASSEGTAFNFQETQYF. CDR3 DNA sequence: TGTGCCAGCAGTGAGGGGACAGCCTTTAACTTTCAAGAGACCCAGTACTTC.

This chain uses TRBV6-1 with TRBJ2-6; tentative D call: TRBD1 (5 bases). With 5 bases removed from V and 2 bases from J, the gap between germline ends came to 13 bases. The germline V gene has CDR1 MNHNS and CDR2 SASEGT. This CDR3 has 16 amino acids. CDR3 residues: CASSKDRFAGANVLTF. The CDR3 nucleotides are TGTGCCAGCAGTAAAGACAGATTCGCTGGGGCCAACGTCCTGACTTTC.

This clone was picked up a small number of times. V is TRBV7-2 and J is TRBJ1-5; 8 bases agree with TRBD1. The trim removed 3 bases at V and 1 base at J, leaving 5 bases unmatched. Germline loops: CDR1 SGHTA, CDR2 FQGNSA. The CDR3 is made up of 16 amino acids. CDR3 coding DNA: TGTGCCAGCAGCTTCGGACAGGGACGGAGCAATCAGCCCCAGCATTTT. Translating gives CASSFGQGRSNQPQHF.

The rearrangement joins TRBV7-2 to TRBJ1-5, with D tentatively TRBD1 (5 bases). Trimming stripped 3 bases from V and 0 bases from J, with 12 bases between. This CDR3 is 16 amino acids long. CDR1 is SGHTA, CDR2 FQGNSA, per germline. CDR3 DNA sequence: TGTGCCAGCAGCTTGACGGGGGACTATAGCAATCAGCCCCAGCATTTT. Translated, it gives CASSLTGDYSNQPQHF.

This CDR3 reads CASSIDLTLQPQHF. CDR3 bases: TGTGCCAGTAGTATAGATTTGACACTACAGCCCCAGCATTTT. This chain links TRBV19 with TRBJ1-5; no clear D gene. The CDR3 totals 14 residues. The germline V gene has CDR1 LNHDA and CDR2 SQIVND (reference sequence). Trimming removed 0 bases at V and 7 bases at J, with 10 bases between.

This clone has only a few counts. The CDR3 is CASTDSPNTEAFF. CDR3 bases: TGTGCCAGCACGGACAGCCCGAACACTGAAGCTTTCTTT. The chain has TRBV7-6 and TRBJ1-1; possible D gene TRBD1, 6 bases. Looked up from germline, CDR1 is SGHVS and CDR2 is FNYEAQ. The CDR3 spans 13 residues. The V gene lost 7 bases and the J gene lost 1 base, with 10 bases spanning the gap. Drawing the rest from reference TRBV7-6 and TRBJ1-1, the complete variable domain is GAGVSQSPRYKVTKRGQDVALRCDPISGHVSLYWYRQALGQGPEFLTYFNYEAQQDKSGLPNDRFSAERPEGSISTLTIQRTEQRDSAMYRCASTDSPNTEAFFGQGTRLTVV.

This chain uses TRBV5-6 with TRBJ2-7, with 9 bases fitting TRBD2. The V and J ends lost 6 bases and 3 bases, in that order; junction bases with no gene match: 13. Looked up from germline, CDR1 is SGHDT and CDR2 is YYEEEE. This CDR3 is 16 amino acids long. In nucleotides, the CDR3 is TGTGCCAGCAACACCCCCAGGACTAGCGTAAACTACGAGCAGTACTTC. It codes for CASNTPRTSVNYEQYF.

This chain joins TRBV2 and TRBJ2-1; 9 bases fit TRBD1. The V and J ends lost 5 bases and 11 bases, in that order; junction bases with no gene match: 10. CDR3 length equals 14 residues. Germline V gene lookup returns CDR1 SNHLY and CDR2 FYNNEI. The CDR3 spells CASSFLDRGDKQFF. CDR3 DNA: TGTGCCAGCAGTTTTCTGGACAGGGGAGATAAGCAGTTCTTC.